A single sample is the source of the 12 T cell receptor beta chains below, sequenced in a study of shared clonotypes between healthy human individuals. CD45RO-negative CD8 cells positively selected for CCR7 made up the naive population, which excluded terminally differentiated effector memory CD45RA+ cells. Assay used: immunoSEQ multiplex PCR; TCRdb lists only in-frame clones, some missing. Among some 1,900,000 clones listed, approximately 94% were seen once. Sample: naive CD8+ T cells sorted from blood. The receptors derive from a man between 18 and 35 years old in good health.

The chain uses TRBV7-2 and TRBJ2-2; D gene uncertain. The V gene lost 8 bases and the J gene lost 1 base, with 8 bases spanning the gap. This CDR3 is built from 13 residues. CDR1 is SGHTA, CDR2 FQGNSA, per germline. The CDR3 nucleotides read TGTGCCAGCTCCCCCGAGAACACCGGGGAGCTGTTTTTT. Protein: CASSPENTGELFF.

V usage is TRBV9 and J usage is TRBJ2-1, with 14 bases lining up with TRBD2. Germline V gene sequence: CDR1 SGDLS, CDR2 YYNGEE. This CDR3 is 20 amino acids long. V lost 2 bases to trimming and J lost 3 bases; unmatched junction nucleotides: 13. Here the CDR3 reads CASSVPVAGTSGGHYNEQFF. The DNA for the CDR3 is TGTGCCAGCAGCGTTCCCGTCGCCGGGACTAGCGGGGGACACTACAATGAGCAGTTCTTC.

This sequence joins TRBV7-2 and TRBJ2-7; D tentatively reads TRBD1 or TRBD2 (5 bases each). Germline CDR1 SGHTA, CDR2 FQGNSA. Trimming stripped 5 bases from V and 0 bases from J, with 17 bases between. The CDR3 is made up of 16 amino acids. In DNA, the CDR3 is TGTGCCAGCAGCGGCCGGGACGGGTCATACTCCTACGAGCAGTACTTC. This encodes CASSGRDGSYSYEQYF.

The rearrangement links TRBV7-9 to TRBJ2-3, with D possibly matching TRBD1 (6 bases). The CDR3 sequence is 18 residues long. Looked up from germline, CDR1 is SEHNR and CDR2 is FQNEAQ (reference sequence). The V end was cut by 4 bases, the J end by 1 base, with 21 bases between. The CDR3, as DNA: TGTGCCAGCAGCTCGGGGCCGGGACACCATACGGGCACAGATACGCAGTATTTT. It is translated as CASSSGPGHHTGTDTQYF.

The rearrangement uses TRBV30 and TRBJ2-2; a weak D match, TRBD1 (5 bases). The CDR3 runs 13 residues. Trimming took 0 bases from V and 4 from J, leaving 6 bases between them. Germline V gene sequence: CDR1 GTSNPN, CDR2 SVGIG (reference sequence). CDR3 bases: TGTGCCTGGAGTGTACAGGTCACCGGGGAGCTGTTTTTT. Protein product: CAWSVQVTGELFF.

This clone was counted a single time. Other DNA variants within this sample encode the same CDR3. The V call is TRBV5-1, the J call TRBJ2-1; 7 nucleotides line up with TRBD2. CDR1 SGHRS and CDR2 YFSETQ come from the germline V gene. V shed 0 bases and J 2 bases; nucleotides not matched to a gene: 2. CDR3 size: 15 residues. DNA of the CDR3: TGCGCCAGCAGCTTGGCGGGAGGTACCTACAATGAGCAGTTCTTC. Residues: CASSLAGGTYNEQFF.

The chain has TRBV4-1 and TRBJ1-4; D gene uncertain. Trimming cost V 4 bases and J 5 bases, with 17 bases left between them. Germline V lookup: CDR1 MGHRA, CDR2 YSYEKL. The CDR3 extends over 16 amino acids. The CDR3 region is CASSPIGGEDNEKLFF. The CDR3 DNA is TGCGCCAGCAGCCCAATAGGAGGAGAAGACAATGAAAAACTGTTTTTT.

The CDR3 sequence: CASSLKGGADEQFF. The CDR3 DNA sequence: TGTGCCAGCAGCTTAAAGGGGGGTGCGGATGAGCAGTTCTTC. The chain joins TRBV7-3 to TRBJ2-1; the D call may be TRBD1 or TRBD2 (6 bases each). Germline V lookup: CDR1 SGHTA, CDR2 FQGTGA. Trimming left V 1 base short and J 8 bases short, with 12 bases between. The CDR3 totals 14 residues.

V gene TRBV29-1 combines with J gene TRBJ2-7, with D tentatively TRBD1 (5 bases). Deletions cut 3 bases from V and 5 bases from J, with 8 bases between. Germline CDR1 reads SQVTM; CDR2 reads ANQGSEA. This CDR3 region has 11 residues. In DNA form, the CDR3 reads TGCAGCGTTGAGGACAACCACGAGCAGTACTTC. As protein: CSVEDNHEQYF.

This clone was observed a single time. V usage is TRBV7-2 and J usage is TRBJ2-1; 9 bases line up with TRBD1. Looked up from germline, CDR1 is SGHTA and CDR2 is FQGNSA. The CDR3 sequence is 16 residues long. The V segment lost 1 base and the J segment 7 bases; nucleotides outside the gene matches: 8. CDR3 sequence (DNA): TGTGCCAGCAGCTTAGGTTCCGGGACAGGGCGAAATGAGCAGTTCTTC. It yields the protein CASSLGSGTGRNEQFF.

Comment on this clone: The same CDR3 can be traced to other DNA sequences in this sample. The rearrangement links TRBV19 to TRBJ1-1; the D is unclear. The length of the CDR3 is 12 residues. Per the germline V gene, CDR1 is LNHDA and CDR2 is SQIVND (reference sequence). Trimming pared 3 bases from V and 5 bases from J, leaving 7 bases between. The CDR3 sequence is CASSIAGTEAFF. CDR3 in DNA: TGTGCCAGTAGTATCGCTGGGACTGAAGCTTTCTTT.

This chain connects TRBV19 to TRBJ1-5; possible D gene TRBD1, 5 bases. This CDR3 has 13 residues. Germline V gene sequence: CDR1 LNHDA, CDR2 SQIVND (reference sequence). Trimming cost V 4 bases and J 2 bases, with 6 bases left between them. CDR3 residues: CASSTGRNQPQHF. DNA for the CDR3: TGTGCCAGTAGTACAGGGCGCAATCAGCCCCAGCATTTT.